A selection of T cell receptor beta chains follows, all from one sample in a study of blood T cell repertoires in COVID-19. Clones were read by immunoSEQ multiplex PCR, and TCRdb kept only the in-frame ones, dropping some. The sample contains roughly 190,000 clones, approximately 86% of which appear only once. The sequenced material came from PBMCs or T cells enriched from blood (not recorded which). Receptor source: a woman aged 40 to 50 in a cohort exposed to, infected with or recovered from COVID-19 (not recorded which). Each CDR3 is given with its conserved first and last residue. Each record gives: clone size, V gene, CDR3 protein. A row's size may be missing; if present it is once, few, many or a size class.

few,TRBV29-1,CSVGGVGEQYF
-,TRBV18,CASSPPLDRFQETQYF
-,TRBV19,CASSSRPLTVNTEAFF
-,TRBV6-6,CASSYLSLQGNGYTF
-,TRBV5-5,CASSLGRGLETQYF
-,TRBV7-2,CASSFGRGSSYNEQFF
-,TRBV7-9,CASRRDTEAFF
-,TRBV7-9,CASRGQPKETQYF
-,TRBV27,CASSPYRDRDTEAFF
few,TRBV5-1,CASSSREGLNTEAFF
-,TRBV7-2,CASSLRWRTQETQYF
-,TRBV10-3,CAISATENTEAFF
-,TRBV5-1,CASSLMRPNTEAFF
-,TRBV5-1,CASSTGQQNTEAFF
few,TRBV6-2/TRBV6-3,CASSYSRRTRDYEQYF
-,TRBV9,CASSVGGGRWTDTQYF
few,TRBV11-3,CASSPSPSGRTDTQYF
-,TRBV7-8,CASSRATPGDEQYF
-,TRBV27,CASSFAGSGNTIYF
-,TRBV27,CASSQGLASGTQYF
-,TRBV7-9,CASSPPVGEDNEQFF
many,TRBV5-6,CASSIVQGDEQYF
-,TRBV9,CASSVAFSGTGSYGYTF
-,TRBV7-2,CASSPERGTGELFF
-,TRBV5-1,CASRIGAQETQYF
-,TRBV5-1,CASSWDRGSDTQYF
-,TRBV28,CASSFSGQGTNEQFF
-,TRBV18,CASSPRPQGETNEKLFF
-,TRBV27,CASSLFAGGGTSGGRPYEQYF
-,TRBV28,CASRLRQGNGELFF
-,TRBV15,CATSRDIRGGLQQPQHF
-,TRBV9,CASSTDPGSVTYEQYF
-,TRBV6-2/TRBV6-3,CASSYGGREWATETQYF
-,TRBV4-2,CASSQASQGAYNEQFF
-,TRBV6-5,CASSLEQVNQPQHF
once,TRBV3-1/TRBV3-2,CASRQSGTSINTGELFF
-,TRBV18,CASSPAPGQGYEQYF
-,TRBV28,CASSFSSVSGSQETQYF
-,TRBV5-5,CASSPWAASGGDTQYF
-,TRBV7-9,CASSSSPGRGYTF
-,TRBV12-3/TRBV12-4,CASSPPLSPEQFF
-,TRBV9,CASSPRDTNLPYEQYF
-,TRBV2,CASSQDRGHSGNTIYF
-,TRBV7-9,CASSLSGGFAYEQYF
-,TRBV29-1,CSVEHGTGMSEQFF
-,TRBV24-1,CAPEGTGELFF
-,TRBV7-8,CASSSGGRGDYEQYF
-,TRBV28,CASSLYPKGSGETQYF
-,TRBV7-6,CASSWLGRGLNGELFF